One and the same sample provided the 25 T cell receptor beta chains below, sequenced in a study of T cell responses to AZD1222 COVID-19 vaccine. Generated by immunoSEQ multiplex PCR, the TCRdb table keeps only in-frame clones and is missing some. The table includes 95,000 to 150,000 clones, roughly 90% detected once. The sample in question was peripheral blood, obtained on day 0 of AZD1222 vaccination. The receptors derive from an adult in good health.

The V gene is TRBV5-1, the J gene TRBJ2-7, with 13 bases identical to TRBD2. V lost 3 bases, J lost 2 bases, and 2 bases stayed unmatched. CDR1 is SGHRS and CDR2 is YFSETQ in the germline V gene. This CDR3 comprises 15 residues. The CDR3 protein is CASSSGLAGPYEQYF. The DNA of the CDR3 is TGCGCCAGCAGCTCGGGACTAGCGGGACCCTACGAGCAGTACTTC. Using reference TRBV5-1 and TRBJ2-7 for the parts outside the CDR3, the full variable domain is KAGVTQTPRYLIKTRGQQVTLSCSPISGHRSVSWYQQTPGQGLQFLFEYFSETQRNKGNFPGRFSGRQFSNSRSEMNVSTLELGDSALYLCASSSGLAGPYEQYFGPGTRLTVT.

The chain is built from TRBV5-6 and TRBJ1-4, with 7 bases identical to TRBD1. J lost 4 bases, V lost 4 bases, and 10 bases had no gene match. The CDR3 loop spans 16 amino acids. The germline V gene encodes CDR1 SGHDT and CDR2 YYEEEE. The CDR3 protein is CASSPLGGQSNEKLFF. CDR3 DNA sequence: TGTGCCAGCAGCCCTCTTGGGGGACAGAGTAATGAAAAACTGTTTTTT.

This sequence joins TRBV6-5 and TRBJ1-3; TRBD1 matches 10 bases. Germline CDR1 MNHEY, CDR2 SVGAGI. The CDR3 totals 15 residues. J was trimmed by 2 bases and V by 7 bases; bases with no gene match: 5. The CDR3 DNA follows: TGTGCCAGCAAAAGACAGGGGGCGGCTGGAAACACCATATATTTT. Protein sequence: CASKRQGAAGNTIYF.

This clone was counted between two and nine times. The CDR3 loop is CASSSRSSGSPRGETQYF. DNA for the CDR3: TGTGCCAGCAGCTCCCGTAGTAGCGGGAGCCCCCGAGGGGAGACCCAGTACTTC. The J gene is TRBJ2-5, the V gene TRBV3-1 (or the pseudogene TRBV3-2), with 9 bases lining up with TRBD2. The trim removed 5 bases at V and 5 bases at J, leaving 18 bases unmatched. CDR1 LGHDT and CDR2 YNNKEL come from the germline V gene (reference sequence). The CDR3 runs to 18 residues.

This clone appeared a few times. The chain combines TRBV5-4 with TRBJ2-2; TRBD1 is a possible D gene (5 bases). There are 14 residues in the CDR3. V was cut by 0 bases and J by 6 bases, with 9 bases left in between. From germline, CDR1 is SGHNT and CDR2 YYREEE (reference sequence). CDR3 sequence: CASSLDLGAGELFF. The CDR3 coding sequence is TGTGCCAGCAGCTTGGACCTAGGGGCCGGGGAGCTGTTTTTT. Complete variable domain (other parts from reference TRBV5-4 and TRBJ2-2): ETGVTQSPTHLIKTRGQQVTLRCSSQSGHNTVSWYQQALGQGPQFIFQYYREEENGRGNFPPRFSGLQFPNYSSELNVNALELDDSALYLCASSLDLGAGELFFGEGSRLTVL.

The genes are TRBV6-5 and TRBJ1-6; 7 nucleotides agree with TRBD1. The CDR3 loop spans 15 amino acids. V lost 7 bases, J lost 9 bases, and 12 bases stayed unmatched. Germline CDR1 and CDR2: MNHEY and SVGAGI. As DNA, the CDR3 is TGTGCCAGCACCCGGGACAGTCCTTTTTTTTCACCCCTCCACTTT. It specifies CASTRDSPFFSPLHF.

The rearrangement joins TRBV4-1 to TRBJ2-7; 8 bases are shared with TRBD1. This CDR3 comprises 16 residues. CDR1 MGHRA and CDR2 YSYEKL come from the germline V gene. V was pared by 0 bases and J by 2 bases, with 6 bases of the junction left unmatched. The CDR3 protein is CASSQDSQGATYEQYF. CDR3 nucleotides: TGCGCCAGCAGCCAAGACTCGCAGGGGGCCACCTACGAGCAGTACTTC.

The chain couples TRBV6-5 to TRBJ2-7; tentatively, D is TRBD1 or TRBD2 (5 bases each). Between the trimmed V and J ends, which lost 5 bases and 2 bases, there was a span of 13 bases. The CDR3 has 14 amino acids. CDR1 is MNHEY, CDR2 SVGAGI, per germline. CDR3 sequence reads: CASSHLQGPYEQYF. CDR3 sequence (DNA): TGTGCCAGCAGTCACCTTCAGGGACCCTACGAGCAGTACTTC.

The rearrangement uses TRBV7-2 and TRBJ2-3; TRBD2 is a possible D gene (5 bases). CDR3 length: 16 amino acids. Germline-derived CDR1 and CDR2 are SGHTA and FQGNSA. V was clipped by 4 bases and J by 2 bases, with 16 bases between them. The CDR3 nucleotides read TGTGCCAGCAGCTCGGCAGTAGCGCTCGACACAGATACGCAGTATTTT. This codes for CASSSAVALDTDTQYF.

The gene calls are TRBV11-2 and TRBJ2-7; D is uncertain. The germline V gene has CDR1 SGHAT and CDR2 FQNNGV. The CDR3 is made up of 14 amino acids. V lost 8 bases to trimming and J lost 6 bases, with 20 bases between them. The CDR3 reads CASATGAVLGEQYF. CDR3 coding DNA: TGTGCCAGCGCCACTGGCGCCGTCCTCGGCGAGCAGTACTTC.

This chain connects TRBV7-8 to TRBJ1-2, with 8 bases that match TRBD1. The J segment lost 1 base and the V segment lost 2 bases, leaving 9 bases of the junction unmatched. This CDR3 has 17 amino acids. The germline V gene encodes CDR1 SGHVS and CDR2 FQNEAQ. CDR3 amino acids: CASSLLSGGPLNYGYTF. CDR3 sequence (DNA): TGTGCCAGCAGCTTACTGTCAGGGGGCCCTCTTAACTATGGCTACACCTTC.

The gene calls are TRBV19 and TRBJ1-6; D unresolved. Trimming removed 3 bases at V and 10 bases at J, with 7 bases between. CDR1 is LNHDA and CDR2 is SQIVND in the germline V gene (reference sequence). The CDR3 loop spans 12 amino acids. CDR3 sequence reads: CASSMEGSPLHF. Written as DNA, the CDR3 is TGTGCCAGTAGTATGGAGGGCTCACCCCTCCACTTT.

V gene TRBV10-1 combines with J gene TRBJ1-3; D is undetermined. Germline V gene sequence: CDR1 WNHNN, CDR2 SYGVQD (reference sequence). This CDR3 comprises 13 residues. Trimming pared 8 bases from V and 0 bases from J, leaving 8 bases between. Written as DNA, the CDR3 is TGCGCCAGCCAACAGAGCTCTGGAAACACCATATATTTT. It encodes CASQQSSGNTIYF.

This rearrangement joins TRBV30 to TRBJ1-2, with 8 bases matching TRBD1. The V gene's germline CDR1 is GTSNPN and CDR2 SVGIG (reference sequence). CDR3 length equals 13 residues. V lost 3 bases, J lost 6 bases, and 6 bases stayed unmatched. This CDR3 is CAWRGAGGHGYTF. DNA of the CDR3: TGTGCCTGGAGAGGGGCAGGGGGCCATGGCTACACCTTC.

The rearrangement links TRBV7-2 to TRBJ1-4; 7 positions match TRBD1. The CDR3 has 15 residues. Germline CDR1 is SGHTA and CDR2 is FQGNSA. With 5 bases clipped from V and 4 bases from J, the junction kept 7 bases outside the gene matches. CDR3 sequence reads: CASSETGAYNEKLFF. The CDR3 DNA is TGTGCCAGCAGCGAAACAGGGGCTTATAATGAAAAACTGTTTTTT.

V usage is TRBV5-4 and J usage is TRBJ2-1; either TRBD1 or TRBD2 may fit D (6 bases each). This CDR3 has 14 residues. With 2 bases removed from V and 7 bases from J, the gap between germline ends came to 13 bases. The germline V gene has CDR1 SGHNT and CDR2 YYREEE (reference sequence). Here the CDR3 reads CASSFPGAGNEQFF. The CDR3 nucleotides are TGTGCCAGCAGCTTTCCGGGGGCGGGAAATGAGCAGTTCTTC.

The chain couples TRBV5-4 to TRBJ1-4; no clear D gene. V was trimmed by 0 bases and J by 1 base, leaving 4 bases between them. The CDR3 length is 14 residues. Germline assignment: CDR1 SGHNT and CDR2 YYREEE (reference sequence). The DNA for the CDR3 is TGTGCCAGCAGCTTGGCGGGAACTAATGAAAAACTGTTTTTT. It is translated as CASSLAGTNEKLFF. The full variable domain, rest sourced from reference TRBV5-4 and TRBJ1-4, is ETGVTQSPTHLIKTRGQQVTLRCSSQSGHNTVSWYQQALGQGPQFIFQYYREEENGRGNFPPRFSGLQFPNYSSELNVNALELDDSALYLCASSLAGTNEKLFFGSGTQLSVL.

The chain is built from TRBV7-8 and TRBJ1-4; unclear D gene. The germline V and J ends were trimmed by 1 base and 0 bases, with 9 bases remaining between them. This CDR3 region has 16 residues. CDR1 is SGHVS and CDR2 is FQNEAQ in the germline V gene. The CDR3 is CASSLGLGATNEKLFF. The CDR3 coding sequence is TGTGCCAGCAGCTTAGGTCTGGGTGCAACTAATGAAAAACTGTTTTTT.

The gene calls are TRBV19 and TRBJ2-7; D possibly matches TRBD1 or TRBD2 (6 bases each). Germline lookup yields CDR1 LNHDA and CDR2 SQIVND (reference sequence). The CDR3 is 15 residues long. V was trimmed by 5 bases and J by 3 bases, leaving 17 bases between them. The CDR3 nucleotides read TGTGCCAGTAGTGAGGCTAGGGGGGTAAACTACGAGCAGTACTTC. Residues: CASSEARGVNYEQYF.

CDR3: CASSDPRTGEVYSPLHF. CDR3 DNA: TGTGCCAGCAGTGACCCCAGGACAGGGGAGGTTTATTCACCCCTCCACTTT. The chain recombines TRBV25-1 with TRBJ1-6, with 9 bases aligning to TRBD1. The trim removed 3 bases at V and 8 bases at J, leaving 11 bases unmatched. The CDR3 length is 17 residues. Germline CDR1 and CDR2: MGHDK and SYGVNS.

V and J are TRBV9 and TRBJ2-3, with D possibly being TRBD1 (6 bases). Trimming removed 3 bases from V and 2 bases from J, with 13 bases in between. This CDR3 contains 15 residues. Germline V gene lookup returns CDR1 SGDLS and CDR2 YYNGEE. CDR3 DNA: TGTGCCAGCAGCGCCGCCGGGACAACCACAGATACGCAGTATTTT. Its translation: CASSAAGTTTDTQYF.

The chain combines TRBV3-1 (or the pseudogene TRBV3-2) with TRBJ1-1; a weak D match, TRBD1 (6 bases). The CDR3 spans 16 residues. V lost 0 bases and J 5 bases, leaving 16 bases between the germline ends. Germline lookup yields CDR1 LGHDT and CDR2 YNNKEL (reference sequence). The CDR3 is CASSQDSGGGWTEAFF. CDR3 nucleotide sequence: TGTGCCAGCAGCCAAGATTCGGGGGGCGGATGGACTGAAGCTTTCTTT.

The chain carries TRBV27 and TRBJ2-2; D may be TRBD1 (5 bases). This CDR3 is 13 amino acids long. Trimming left V 1 base short and J 6 bases short, with 6 bases between. CDR1 and CDR2 from the germline V gene are MNHEY and SMNVEV (reference sequence). CDR3 sequence (DNA): TGTGCCAGCAGTTTATTAGGGGCCGGGGAGCTGTTTTTT. It translates to CASSLLGAGELFF.

V gene TRBV28 combines with J gene TRBJ2-1; D possibly corresponds to TRBD2 (6 bases). The CDR3 is made up of 15 amino acids. The germline V gene has CDR1 MDHEN and CDR2 SYDVKM. Trimming stripped 8 bases from V and 1 base from J, with 15 bases between. The CDR3 spells CASWGLLKSYNEQFF. CDR3 DNA: TGTGCCAGCTGGGGACTCCTTAAGTCCTACAATGAGCAGTTCTTC.

This chain uses TRBV28 with TRBJ2-3; D is uncertain. The CDR3 extends over 14 amino acids. Trimming removed 4 bases at V and 3 bases at J, with 11 bases between. Germline-derived CDR1 and CDR2 are MDHEN and SYDVKM. The CDR3 DNA reads as TGTGCCAGCAGTTCCCCGGGCCCAACAGATACGCAGTATTTT. Encoded protein: CASSSPGPTDTQYF.